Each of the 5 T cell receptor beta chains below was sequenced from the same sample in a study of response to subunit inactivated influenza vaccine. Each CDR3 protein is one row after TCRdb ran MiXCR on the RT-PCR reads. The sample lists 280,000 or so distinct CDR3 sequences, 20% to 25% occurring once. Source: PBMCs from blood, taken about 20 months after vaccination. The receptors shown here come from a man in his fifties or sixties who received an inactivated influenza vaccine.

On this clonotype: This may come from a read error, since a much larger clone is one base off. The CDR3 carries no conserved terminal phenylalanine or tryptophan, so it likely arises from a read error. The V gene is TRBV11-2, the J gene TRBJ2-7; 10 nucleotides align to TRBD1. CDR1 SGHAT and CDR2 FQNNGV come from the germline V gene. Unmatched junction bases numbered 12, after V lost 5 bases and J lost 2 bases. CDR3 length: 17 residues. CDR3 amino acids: CASSPIYIGTGAYEQYS. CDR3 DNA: TGTGCCAGCAGCCCCATCTACATTGGGACAGGGGCCTACGAGCAGTACTCC.

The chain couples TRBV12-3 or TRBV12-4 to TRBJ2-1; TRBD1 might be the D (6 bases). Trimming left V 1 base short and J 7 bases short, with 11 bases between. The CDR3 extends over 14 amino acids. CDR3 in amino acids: CASSLDRVMNEQFF. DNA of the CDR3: TGTGCCAGCAGTTTAGACAGGGTTATGAATGAGCAGTTCTTC.

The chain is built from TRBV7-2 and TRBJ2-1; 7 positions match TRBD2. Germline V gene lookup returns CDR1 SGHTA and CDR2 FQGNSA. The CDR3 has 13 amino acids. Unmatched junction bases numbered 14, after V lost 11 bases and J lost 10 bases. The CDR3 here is CAGGIGGFREQFF. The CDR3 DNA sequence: TGTGCCGGGGGGATCGGGGGGTTCAGGGAGCAGTTCTTC. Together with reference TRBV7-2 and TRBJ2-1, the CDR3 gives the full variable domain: GAGVSQSPSNKVTEKGKDVELRCDPISGHTALYWYRQSLGQGLEFLIYFQGNSAPDKSGLPSDRFSAERTGGSVSTLTIQRTQQEDSAVYLCAGGIGGFREQFFGPGTRLTVL.

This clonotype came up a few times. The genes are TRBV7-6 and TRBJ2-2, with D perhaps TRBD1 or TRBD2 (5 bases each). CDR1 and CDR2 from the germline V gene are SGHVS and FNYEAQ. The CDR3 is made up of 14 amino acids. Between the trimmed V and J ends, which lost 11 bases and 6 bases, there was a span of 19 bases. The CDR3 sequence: CARLESRDPGELFF. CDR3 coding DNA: TGTGCCCGCCTGGAGTCCAGGGACCCCGGGGAGCTGTTTTTT.

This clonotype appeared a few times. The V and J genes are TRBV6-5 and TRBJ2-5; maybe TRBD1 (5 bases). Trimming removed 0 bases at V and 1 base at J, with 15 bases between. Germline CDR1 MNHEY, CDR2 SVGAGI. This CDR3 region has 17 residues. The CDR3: CASSYSLVYGAQETQYF. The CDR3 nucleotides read TGTGCCAGCAGTTACTCATTAGTTTATGGGGCCCAAGAGACCCAGTACTTC.